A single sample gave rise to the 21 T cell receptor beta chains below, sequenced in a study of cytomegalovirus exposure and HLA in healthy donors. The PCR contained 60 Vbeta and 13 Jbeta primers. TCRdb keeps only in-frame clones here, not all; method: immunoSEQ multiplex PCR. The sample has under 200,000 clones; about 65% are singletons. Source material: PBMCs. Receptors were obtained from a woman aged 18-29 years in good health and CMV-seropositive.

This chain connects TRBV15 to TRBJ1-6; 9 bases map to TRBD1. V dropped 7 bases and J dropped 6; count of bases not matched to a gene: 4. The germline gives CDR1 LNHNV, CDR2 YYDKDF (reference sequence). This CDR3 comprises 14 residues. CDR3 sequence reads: CATTPDRGNSPLHF. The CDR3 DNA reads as TGTGCCACCACCCCGGACAGGGGTAATTCACCCCTCCACTTT.

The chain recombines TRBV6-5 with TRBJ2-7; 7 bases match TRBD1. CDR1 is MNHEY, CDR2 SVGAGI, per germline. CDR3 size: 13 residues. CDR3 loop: CAWVRGRRYEQYF. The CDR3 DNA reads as TGTGCTTGGGTTAGGGGGCGGAGATACGAGCAGTACTTC.

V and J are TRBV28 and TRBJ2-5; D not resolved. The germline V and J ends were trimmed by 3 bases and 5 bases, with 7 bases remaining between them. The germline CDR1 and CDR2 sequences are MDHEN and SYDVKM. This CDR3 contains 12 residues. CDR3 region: CASSLRMETQYF. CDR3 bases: TGTGCCAGCAGTTTGCGGATGGAGACCCAGTACTTC.

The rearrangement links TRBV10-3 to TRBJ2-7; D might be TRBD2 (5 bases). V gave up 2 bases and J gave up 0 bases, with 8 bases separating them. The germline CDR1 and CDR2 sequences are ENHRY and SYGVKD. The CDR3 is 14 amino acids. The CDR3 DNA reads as TGTGCCATCAGTGAGCGGGGTAACTCCTACGAGCAGTACTTC. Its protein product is CAISERGNSYEQYF.

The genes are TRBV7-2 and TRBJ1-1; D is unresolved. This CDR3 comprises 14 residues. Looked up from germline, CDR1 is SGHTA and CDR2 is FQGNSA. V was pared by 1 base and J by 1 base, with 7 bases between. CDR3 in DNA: TGTGCCAGCAGCTTAGGACGGAGGAACACTGAAGCTTTCTTT. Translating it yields CASSLGRRNTEAFF.

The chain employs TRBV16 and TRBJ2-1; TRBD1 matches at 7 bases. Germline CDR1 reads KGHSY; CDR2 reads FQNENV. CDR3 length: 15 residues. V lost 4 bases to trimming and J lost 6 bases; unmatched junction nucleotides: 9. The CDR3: CASSPYRDSLNEQFF. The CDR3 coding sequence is TGTGCCAGCAGCCCCTACCGGGACAGCCTCAATGAGCAGTTCTTC.

CDR3 coding DNA: TGTGCCAGCTCCCGCGGGGGGGCCGGTTCCTACGAGCAGTACTTC. This codes for CASSRGGAGSYEQYF. J is TRBJ2-7 and V is TRBV18; 9 bases fit TRBD2. Germline trimming cut 6 bases from V and 1 base from J; bases unmatched to any gene: 7. Per germline, CDR1 KGHSH and CDR2 LQKENI. The CDR3 has 15 amino acids.

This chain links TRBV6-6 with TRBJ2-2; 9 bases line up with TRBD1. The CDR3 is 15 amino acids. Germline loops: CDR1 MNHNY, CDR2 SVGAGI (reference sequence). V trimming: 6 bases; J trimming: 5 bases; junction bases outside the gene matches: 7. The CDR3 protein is CASRGRDRETGELFF. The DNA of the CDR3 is TGTGCCAGCAGAGGCCGGGACAGGGAGACCGGGGAGCTGTTTTTT.

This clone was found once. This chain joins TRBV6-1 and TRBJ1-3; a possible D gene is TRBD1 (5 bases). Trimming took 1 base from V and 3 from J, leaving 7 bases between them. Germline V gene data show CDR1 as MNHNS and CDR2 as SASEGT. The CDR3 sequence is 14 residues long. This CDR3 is CASSEGQLGNTIYF. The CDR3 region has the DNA TGTGCCAGCAGTGAAGGACAGCTTGGAAACACCATATATTTT.

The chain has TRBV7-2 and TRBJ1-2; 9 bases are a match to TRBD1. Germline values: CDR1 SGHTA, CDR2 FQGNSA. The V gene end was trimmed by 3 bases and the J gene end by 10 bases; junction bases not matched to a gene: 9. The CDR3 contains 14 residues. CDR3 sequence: CASSFTGGASDYTF. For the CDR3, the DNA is TGTGCCAGCAGCTTCACAGGGGGCGCGTCGGACTACACCTTC.

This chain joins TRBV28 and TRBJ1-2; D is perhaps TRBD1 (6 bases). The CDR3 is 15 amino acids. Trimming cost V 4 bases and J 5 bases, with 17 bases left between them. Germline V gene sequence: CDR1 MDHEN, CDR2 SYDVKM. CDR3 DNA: TGTGCCAGCAGTTACCTTGGGGGCGGCCAATATGGCTACACCTTC. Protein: CASSYLGGGQYGYTF.

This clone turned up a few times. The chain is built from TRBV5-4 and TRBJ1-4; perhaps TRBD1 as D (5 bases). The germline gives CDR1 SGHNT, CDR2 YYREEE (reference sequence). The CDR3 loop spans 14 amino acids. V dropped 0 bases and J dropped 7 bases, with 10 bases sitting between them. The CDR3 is CASSLGTPFEKLFF. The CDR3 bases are TGTGCCAGCAGCTTGGGGACACCGTTTGAAAAACTGTTTTTT.

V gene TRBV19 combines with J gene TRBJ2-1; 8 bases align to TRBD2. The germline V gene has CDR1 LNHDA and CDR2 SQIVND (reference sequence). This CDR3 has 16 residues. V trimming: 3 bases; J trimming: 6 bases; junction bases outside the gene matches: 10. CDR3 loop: CASSIGGVLFTNEQFF. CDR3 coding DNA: TGTGCCAGTAGTATCGGGGGGGTCCTTTTTACCAATGAGCAGTTCTTC.

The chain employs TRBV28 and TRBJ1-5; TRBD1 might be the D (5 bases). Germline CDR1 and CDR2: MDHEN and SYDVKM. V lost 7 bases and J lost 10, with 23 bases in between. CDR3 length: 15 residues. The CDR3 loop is CASTAPGGKGSPQHF. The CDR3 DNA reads TGTGCCAGCACTGCTCCGGGGGGGAAAGGGTCCCCCCAGCATTTT. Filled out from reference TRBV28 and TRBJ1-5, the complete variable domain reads DVKVTQSSRYLVKRTGEKVFLECVQDMDHENMFWYRQDPGLGLRLIYFSYDVKMKEKGDIPEGYSVSREKKERFSLILESASTNQTSMYLCASTAPGGKGSPQHFGDGTRLSIL.

CDR3 DNA sequence: TGTGCCAGCTCACCAGAGTTGGGCAGGGGGCAGGAGACCCAGTACTTC. It translates to CASSPELGRGQETQYF. The chain carries TRBV18 and TRBJ2-5; 8 nucleotides agree with TRBD1. CDR1 and CDR2 (germline): KGHSH, LQKENI. The V segment lost 2 bases and the J segment 5 bases; nucleotides outside the gene matches: 10. The CDR3 runs 16 residues.

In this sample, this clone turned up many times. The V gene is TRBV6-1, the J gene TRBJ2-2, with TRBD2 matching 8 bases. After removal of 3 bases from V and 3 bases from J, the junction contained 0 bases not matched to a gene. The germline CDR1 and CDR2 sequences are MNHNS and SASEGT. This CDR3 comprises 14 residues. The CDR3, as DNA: TGTGCCAGCAGTGACGGGAGGGACACCGGGGAGCTGTTTTTT. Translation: CASSDGRDTGELFF.

The CDR3: CASSFTGDTEAFF. CDR3 DNA: TGTGCCAGCAGTTTCACAGGGGACACTGAAGCTTTCTTT. V and J are TRBV7-2 and TRBJ1-1; the match to TRBD1 covers 7 bases. Germline V CDR1 and CDR2: SGHTA, FQGNSA. The CDR3 is 13 residues long. After removal of 6 bases from V and 3 bases from J, the junction contained 4 bases not matched to a gene.

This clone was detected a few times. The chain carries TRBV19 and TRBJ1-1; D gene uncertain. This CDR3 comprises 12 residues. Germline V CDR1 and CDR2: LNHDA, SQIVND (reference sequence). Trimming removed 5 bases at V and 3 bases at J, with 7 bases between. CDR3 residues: CASSADYTEAFF. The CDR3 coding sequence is TGTGCCAGTAGTGCAGATTACACTGAAGCTTTCTTT.

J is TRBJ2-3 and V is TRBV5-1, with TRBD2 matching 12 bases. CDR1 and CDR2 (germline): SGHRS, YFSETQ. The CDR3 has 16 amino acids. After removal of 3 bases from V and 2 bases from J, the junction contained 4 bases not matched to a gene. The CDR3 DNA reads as TGCGCCAGCAGCTCCGGGACTAGCGGGTACACAGATACGCAGTATTTT. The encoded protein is CASSSGTSGYTDTQYF.

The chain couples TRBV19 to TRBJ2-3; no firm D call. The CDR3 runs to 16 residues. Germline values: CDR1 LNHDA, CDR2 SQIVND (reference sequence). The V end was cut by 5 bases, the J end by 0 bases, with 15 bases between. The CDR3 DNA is TGTGCCAGTAGTTACTCGCCCCGTGCTAGCACAGATACGCAGTATTTT. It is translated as CASSYSPRASTDTQYF. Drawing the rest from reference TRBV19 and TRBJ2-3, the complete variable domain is DGGITQSPKYLFRKEGQNVTLSCEQNLNHDAMYWYRQDPGQGLRLIYYSQIVNDFQKGDIAEGYSVSREKKESFPLTVTSAQKNPTAFYLCASSYSPRASTDTQYFGPGTRLTVL.

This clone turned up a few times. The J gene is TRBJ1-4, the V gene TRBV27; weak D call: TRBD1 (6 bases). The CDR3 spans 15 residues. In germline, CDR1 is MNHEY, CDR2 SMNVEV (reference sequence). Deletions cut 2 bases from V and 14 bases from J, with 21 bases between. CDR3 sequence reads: CASSLRAGGNNALFF. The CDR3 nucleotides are TGTGCCAGCAGTTTAAGGGCGGGGGGCAATAACGCGCTGTTTTTT.